This T cell receptor (beta chain) stems from a study of identical twins' blood T cells. Three pairs of healthy female monozygous twins were the donors. A previously described protocol, modified, built RNA-based TCR cDNA libraries. Each TCR cDNA library carried sample-specific barcodes on both ends. Authors' processing steps: Each library had roughly 2 to 3.6 million CDR3 reads and about 90,000 to nearly 550,000 clonotypes. TCRdb processed the 5' RACE reads anew with MiXCR; each CDR3 protein has one entry. The V and J calls, along with clone size, are taken from TCRdb and not from the paper's own processing. The sample comprises a few hundred thousand distinct CDR3 sequences, 28% of which are singletons, and roughly 5.5% rests with the top ten. This clonotype appeared many times. The sequenced material came from PBMCs. This TCR came from a woman between 18 and 55 years old in good health.

Here the CDR3 reads CASSQTGGSNQPQHF. CDR3 DNA sequence: TGCGCCAGCAGCCAAACTGGCGGTAGCAATCAGCCCCAGCATTTT. This chain joins TRBV5-1 and TRBJ1-5; no clear D gene. The CDR3 loop spans 15 amino acids. Per germline, CDR1 SGHRS and CDR2 YFSETQ. Between the trimmed V and J ends, which lost 4 bases and 0 bases, there was a span of 11 bases.